Measured by frequency, the clone carrying this TCR beta chain is medium-sized. This CDR3 is 13 amino acids long. The germline CDR1 and CDR2 sequences are GTSNPN and SVGIG (reference sequence). This sample is part of a study of T cell clusters in autoimmune cytopenias. Study-level background: TRB sequencing had a median approximately 52,000 reads and 2,000 to 3,000 distinct clonotypes per sample.

Each sample's input was 200 to 300 ng genomic DNA, 38,000 or so genome equivalents. Multiplex touch-down PCR amplified TRB using TRB-A and TRB-B pools in one tube. No DNA is given; TCRdb re-called the multiplex PCR reads and lists each CDR3 protein once. The sample totals 8,300 or so distinct CDR3 sequences; its top ten clones hold under 6.5%. The TCR was taken from a human donor with an autoimmune cytopenia or autoimmune hepatitis (not recorded which). The specimen was peripheral blood. The chain employs TRBV30 and TRBJ1-6. This CDR3 is CAWSGQINSPLHF.